Presented here are 27 T cell receptor beta chains from one specimen sequenced in a study of OX40 agonist ivuxolimab in advanced cancers. Using immunoSEQ multiplex PCR, the repertoire was profiled, and TCRdb retains in-frame clones only, with some absent. The repertoire has approximately 84,000 clones, 89% of them found once; the top ten carry 0.15% to 0.2%. Sequencing used CD4+ or CD8+ T cells sorted from blood, obtained in a trial of the OX40 agonist ivuxolimab. These receptors originate from an adult with an advanced solid tumor such as melanoma, head and neck, liver or kidney cancer.

V is TRBV4-3 and J is TRBJ1-2; D is undetermined. This CDR3 contains 15 residues. CDR1 LGHNA and CDR2 YSLEER come from the germline V gene. With 0 bases removed from V and 7 bases from J, the gap between germline ends came to 15 bases. CDR3 nucleotides: TGCGCCAGCAGCCAAGATCCTGGAGCGGCTGGTGGCTACACCTTC. Amino acids: CASSQDPGAAGGYTF.

The chain carries TRBV7-2 and TRBJ2-5, with D tentatively TRBD1 or TRBD2 (5 bases each). This CDR3 comprises 17 residues. The V gene lost 3 bases and the J gene lost 4 bases, with 21 bases spanning the gap. Per the germline V gene, CDR1 is SGHTA and CDR2 is FQGNSA. Here the CDR3 reads CASSFGWVRGRRETQYF. In DNA, the CDR3 is TGTGCCAGCAGCTTTGGTTGGGTTAGGGGACGGCGAGAGACCCAGTACTTC.

The rearrangement joins TRBV28 to TRBJ1-4; tentatively, D is TRBD1 (5 bases). The germline V gene encodes CDR1 MDHEN and CDR2 SYDVKM. Trimming took off 3 bases at V and 8 bases at J, with 19 bases between the two ends. CDR3 length: 16 residues. The CDR3 nucleotides are TGTGCCAGCAGTTTCTCGGGGGTCGGGGGAGGAGAAAAACTGTTTTTT. Translation gives CASSFSGVGGGEKLFF.

The chain recombines TRBV21-1 with TRBJ2-2; the table assigns TRBD2, which was not confirmed against the DNA. TRBV21-1 is recorded as a pseudogene. The CDR3 runs 23 residues. In nucleotides, the CDR3 is TGTGCCAGCAATCCGGGACAGGAGACCTCTTGGACTAGCGGGAGGGAAGACACCGGGGAGCTGTTTTTT. This gives the protein CASNPGQETSWTSGREDTGELFF.

This chain joins TRBV7-3 and TRBJ2-1; TRBD2 aligns across 12 bases. V lost 5 bases, J lost 7 bases, and 12 bases stayed unmatched. CDR3 length: 17 amino acids. In germline, CDR1 is SGHTA, CDR2 FQGTGA. The CDR3 here is CASSQTATSGGQNEQFF. DNA of the CDR3: TGTGCCAGCAGCCAAACCGCGACTAGCGGGGGACAAAATGAGCAGTTCTTC.

The chain combines TRBV2 with TRBJ2-2; D is unresolved. The CDR3 has 12 amino acids. Germline V gives CDR1 SNHLY, CDR2 FYNNEI. V lost 3 bases, J lost 11 bases, and 10 bases lay in between. The CDR3 here is CASSEVPQELFF. The CDR3 coding sequence is TGTGCCAGCAGTGAGGTCCCACAAGAGCTGTTTTTT.

The chain uses TRBV19 and TRBJ1-2, with TRBD1 matching over 10 bases. This CDR3 is 15 amino acids long. The J segment lost 6 bases and the V segment lost 5 bases, leaving 9 bases of the junction unmatched. Germline lookup yields CDR1 LNHDA and CDR2 SQIVND (reference sequence). The CDR3 protein is CASSGPGTGDHGYTF. For the CDR3, the DNA is TGTGCCAGTAGTGGACCCGGGACAGGGGACCATGGCTACACCTTC.

The chain combines TRBV30 with TRBJ1-6; D ambiguous. Trimming took off 8 bases at V and 7 bases at J, with 15 bases between the two ends. The CDR3 length is 13 residues. Germline V lookup: CDR1 GTSNPN, CDR2 SVGIG (reference sequence). In DNA form, the CDR3 reads TGTGCCCGGAACCGGGAAGCCAATTCACCCCTCCACTTT. It encodes CARNREANSPLHF.

The gene calls are TRBV6-5 and TRBJ2-2, with TRBD1 matching over 10 bases. J was trimmed by 5 bases and V by 5 bases; bases with no gene match: 2. Germline lookup yields CDR1 MNHEY and CDR2 SVGAGI. The CDR3 extends over 14 amino acids. As DNA, the CDR3 is TGTGCCAGCAGTCGGACAGGGGGAACCGGGGAGCTGTTTTTT. It yields the protein CASSRTGGTGELFF.

The chain carries TRBV5-1 and TRBJ1-3; D not certain. The germline V gene encodes CDR1 SGHRS and CDR2 YFSETQ. The CDR3 is 14 residues long. V was clipped by 0 bases and J by 0 bases, with 4 bases between them. The CDR3: CASSLDTSGNTIYF. In DNA, the CDR3 is TGCGCCAGCAGCTTGGACACCTCTGGAAACACCATATATTTT.

This chain links TRBV27 with TRBJ2-2; TRBD2 matches at 7 bases. The CDR3 runs to 18 residues. From germline, CDR1 is MNHEY and CDR2 SMNVEV (reference sequence). The V gene end was trimmed by 6 bases and the J gene end by 0 bases; junction bases not matched to a gene: 13. The CDR3 nucleotides read TGTGCCAGCAGCTCAGTGGGTGGGGGGGTCACGAACACCGGGGAGCTGTTTTTT. Its translation is CASSSVGGGVTNTGELFF.

V and J are TRBV7-2 and TRBJ2-7, with TRBD1 matching 8 bases. Per the germline V gene, CDR1 is SGHTA and CDR2 is FQGNSA. CDR3 length equals 16 residues. V shed 1 base, J shed 0 bases, and the junction held 5 bases outside the gene matches. CDR3 in amino acids: CASSLGPGGVSYEQYF. The CDR3 nucleotides read TGTGCCAGCAGCTTAGGTCCAGGGGGCGTCTCCTACGAGCAGTACTTC. Filled out from reference TRBV7-2 and TRBJ2-7, the complete variable domain reads GAGVSQSPSNKVTEKGKDVELRCDPISGHTALYWYRQSLGQGLEFLIYFQGNSAPDKSGLPSDRFSAERTGGSVSTLTIQRTQQEDSAVYLCASSLGPGGVSYEQYFGPGTRLTVT.

This clone appeared a single time. This sequence joins TRBV23-1 and TRBJ1-5; D gene ambiguous. TRBV23-1 qualifies as an ORF whose function is uncertain. Trimming removed 0 bases from V and 3 bases from J, with 24 bases in between. The CDR3 totals 20 residues. The CDR3 bases are TGCGCCAGCAGTCAATCCCTGTCCCCCCCCAATTCCGAAGCCAATCAGCCCCAGCATTTT. This sequence encodes CASSQSLSPPNSEANQPQHF.

This clone was detected once. V and J are TRBV18 and TRBJ2-2; D remains ambiguous. V was pared by 6 bases and J by 4 bases, with 18 bases between. This CDR3 contains 16 residues. CDR1 KGHSH and CDR2 LQKENI come from the germline V gene. CDR3 in DNA: TGTGCCAGCTCGCCGCCGTCGCGCAGGACCACCGGGGAGCTGTTTTTT. The encoded protein is CASSPPSRRTTGELFF.

The genes are TRBV18 and TRBJ2-7, with 8 positions matching TRBD1. V was pared by 4 bases and J by 2 bases, with 7 bases of the junction left unmatched. Germline CDR1 and CDR2: KGHSH and LQKENI. CDR3 size: 15 residues. CDR3 sequence reads: CASSRFGTGAYEQYF. The CDR3, as DNA: TGTGCCAGCTCACGGTTCGGGACAGGAGCCTACGAGCAGTACTTC.

The V gene is TRBV5-1, the J gene TRBJ2-5; 8 bases match TRBD2. CDR3 length: 15 residues. Germline V CDR1 and CDR2: SGHRS, YFSETQ. V lost 3 bases, J lost 5 bases, and 9 bases stayed unmatched. CDR3 nucleotides: TGCGCCAGCAGCTCCAATAGCGGGGAAGGGGAGACCCAGTACTTC. Protein product: CASSSNSGEGETQYF.

The V call is TRBV5-8, the J call TRBJ2-6, with D uncertain. CDR1 is SGHTS and CDR2 is YDEGEE in the germline V gene. The CDR3 covers 15 residues. Trimming removed 5 bases from V and 2 bases from J, with 11 bases in between. The CDR3 nucleotides are TGTGCCAGCAGACCGCCCGGTACTGGGGCCAACGTCCTGACTTTC. This encodes CASRPPGTGANVLTF.

The chain couples TRBV5-4 to TRBJ1-2; 7 nucleotides match TRBD1. The junction had 11 bases not matched to a gene; V was cut back by 2 bases and J by 7 bases. The germline gives CDR1 SGHNT, CDR2 YYREEE (reference sequence). This CDR3 is 15 amino acids long. The CDR3 DNA is TGTGCCAGCAGCTTTATGGACAGGTCAAGGGGTGGCTACACCTTC. Its protein is CASSFMDRSRGGYTF. Together with reference TRBV5-4 and TRBJ1-2, the CDR3 gives the full variable domain: ETGVTQSPTHLIKTRGQQVTLRCSSQSGHNTVSWYQQALGQGPQFIFQYYREEENGRGNFPPRFSGLQFPNYSSELNVNALELDDSALYLCASSFMDRSRGGYTFGSGTRLTVV.

This clone came up a few times. The genes are TRBV7-9 and TRBJ1-1, with a weak D call TRBD1 (5 bases). The V end was cut by 5 bases, the J end by 2 bases, with 18 bases between. Germline V CDR1 and CDR2: SEHNR, FQNEAQ (reference sequence). The CDR3 covers 16 residues. In DNA form, the CDR3 reads TGTGCCAGCAGCGTTAGGACACCGACGGATAACACTGAAGCTTTCTTT. Its translation is CASSVRTPTDNTEAFF.

The chain combines TRBV4-2 with TRBJ2-1; TRBD2 matches 8 bases. V gave up 4 bases and J gave up 3 bases; unmatched junction bases: 8. Germline V gives CDR1 LGHNA, CDR2 YNFKEQ. CDR3 length equals 16 residues. Here the CDR3 DNA reads TGTGCCAGCAGCCCCCGTGTTAGCGGGAACTACAATGAGCAGTTCTTC. Its translation is CASSPRVSGNYNEQFF.

This chain joins TRBV5-1 and TRBJ1-5; the D gene is possibly TRBD1 (5 bases). With 1 base removed from V and 1 base from J, the gap between germline ends came to 9 bases. The CDR3 has 15 amino acids. CDR1 is SGHRS and CDR2 is YFSETQ in the germline V gene. The CDR3 DNA follows: TGCGCCAGCAGCTTGATGGGGCACAGCAATCAGCCCCAGCATTTT. Protein sequence: CASSLMGHSNQPQHF.

The chain joins TRBV19 to TRBJ1-1, with a possible D match to TRBD1 (6 bases). CDR3 length: 15 amino acids. V shed 1 base and J shed 0 bases, with 9 bases lying between them. Germline CDR1 reads LNHDA; CDR2 reads SQIVND (reference sequence). The CDR3 reads CASSIAGTMNTEAFF. CDR3 coding DNA: TGTGCCAGTAGTATAGCGGGGACAATGAACACTGAAGCTTTCTTT. Together with reference TRBV19 and TRBJ1-1, the CDR3 gives the full variable domain: DGGITQSPKYLFRKEGQNVTLSCEQNLNHDAMYWYRQDPGQGLRLIYYSQIVNDFQKGDIAEGYSVSREKKESFPLTVTSAQKNPTAFYLCASSIAGTMNTEAFFGQGTRLTVV.

Notes on this clone: The same CDR3 arises from other DNA sequences in this sample as well. The chain carries TRBV14 and TRBJ1-5; D remains ambiguous. CDR1 SGHDN and CDR2 FVKESK come from the germline V gene. This CDR3 region has 13 residues. V lost 4 bases and J lost 4, with 8 bases in between. The CDR3 DNA reads TGTGCCAGCAGCCGAGGACCTAATCAGCCCCAGCATTTT. This codes for CASSRGPNQPQHF.

The chain has TRBV7-3 and TRBJ2-7, with D perhaps matching TRBD1 (5 bases). Trimming stripped 5 bases from V and 6 bases from J, with 14 bases between. Germline lookup yields CDR1 SGHTA and CDR2 FQGTGA. This CDR3 is built from 13 residues. The CDR3 reads CASSQQQGTEQYV. The CDR3 nucleotides are TGTGCCAGCAGCCAACAGCAGGGCACCGAGCAGTACGTC.

V usage is TRBV5-1 and J usage is TRBJ1-5, with 10 bases identical to TRBD1. V trimming: 0 bases; J trimming: 7 bases; junction bases outside the gene matches: 7. The CDR3 is 16 amino acids. Germline lookup yields CDR1 SGHRS and CDR2 YFSETQ. CDR3: CASSLGDRGTLQPQHF. The CDR3, as DNA: TGCGCCAGCAGCTTGGGGGACAGGGGCACTTTACAGCCCCAGCATTTT.

The rearrangement joins TRBV18 to TRBJ2-7; tentatively, D is TRBD2 (6 bases). The CDR3 totals 14 residues. Germline V gene sequence: CDR1 KGHSH, CDR2 LQKENI. Trimming stripped 2 bases from V and 5 bases from J, with 13 bases between. CDR3 protein: CASSPVGREHEQYF. The CDR3 DNA sequence: TGTGCCAGCTCACCAGTGGGGCGGGAACACGAGCAGTACTTC.

The rearrangement joins TRBV18 to TRBJ2-1; D possibly corresponds to TRBD1 (6 bases). V lost 2 bases and J lost 0, with 8 bases in between. Germline values: CDR1 KGHSH, CDR2 LQKENI. This CDR3 spans 15 amino acids. CDR3 nucleotide sequence: TGTGCCAGCTCACCAGAAGGGGGCTCCTACAATGAGCAGTTCTTC. This codes for CASSPEGGSYNEQFF.